The present T cell receptor beta chain was sequenced within a study of Ad26.COV2.S vaccination and SARS-CoV-2 variants. The treatment here: some 20 received Ad26.COV2.S at low or high dose, single or two shots; about 5 received placebo; per-sample allocation not given. Each sample was drawn 63 days after the first injection (of vaccine or placebo). Within Boston, the person who donated was an adult of 18-55 years. Sequenced by immunoSEQ multiplex PCR; TCRdb stores in-frame clones only, minus some. This sample has a few hundred thousand clones, with roughly nine tenths found just once. J was trimmed by 7 bases and V by 1 base; bases with no gene match: 9. CDR1 is SGHVS and CDR2 is FQNEAQ in the germline V gene. The CDR3 spans 16 residues. Study findings and constraints: Vaccine recipients and placebo recipients showed similar non-spike TCR breadth. Reported post-vaccination CD8+ and CD4+ T cell responses to spike showed substantial breadth.

With regard to this clone: Its antigen is undetermined.

The source material was peripheral blood, sampled in a trial of Ad26.COV2.S vaccine versus placebo. The receptor comes from a person between 18 and 59 years old who received the Ad26.COV2.S COVID-19 vaccine or a placebo. The V and J genes are TRBV7-8 and TRBJ1-5; 8 bases fit TRBD1. CDR3 bases: TGTGCCAGCAGCTTAGGGCCAGGGGGCGCGATCCAGCCCCAGCATTTT. It encodes CASSLGPGGAIQPQHF.